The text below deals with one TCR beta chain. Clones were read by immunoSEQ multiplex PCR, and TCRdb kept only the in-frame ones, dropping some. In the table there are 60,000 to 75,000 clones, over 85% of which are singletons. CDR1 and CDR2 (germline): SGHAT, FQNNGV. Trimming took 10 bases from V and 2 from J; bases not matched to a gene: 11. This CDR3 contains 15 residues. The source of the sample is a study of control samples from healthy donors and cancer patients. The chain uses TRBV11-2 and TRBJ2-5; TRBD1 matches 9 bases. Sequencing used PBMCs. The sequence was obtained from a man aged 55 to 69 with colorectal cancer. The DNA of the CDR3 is TGTGCCACTACCACCTTGGGACAGGGACAAGAGACCCAGTACTTC. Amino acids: CATTTLGQGQETQYF.